This TCR beta chain emerged from a study of blood T cells in healthy people across ages. Study at large: Per every two T cells, about one barcoded beta molecule was captured by template switching.

The CDR3 is 13 residues long. The germline V gene encodes CDR1 SGHTA and CDR2 FQGNSA. V lost 4 bases to trimming and J lost 5 bases, with 11 bases between them. Study-wide points: Strong correlation was found linking TCR beta diversity to naive T cell percentage. Estimated diversity, derived from one million T cells, was regarded as an underestimate.

Next came a second PCR, run for about 7 to 12 cycles, which used a sample-barcoded 5' primer along with a J-beta primer mix. Using its own MiXCR run on the 5' RACE reads, TCRdb lists one record per CDR3 protein. Of 1.5 million to 2 million distinct CDR3 sequences detected, less than 50% appear once; the ten largest clones hold approximately 2.1%. This clonotype has just a few counts. The antigen remains undetermined. The source of this sequence is a woman aged 40 to 50 in good health. Sequenced sample: blood. The chain links TRBV7-2 to TRBJ2-5; perhaps TRBD2 as D (6 bases). DNA of the CDR3: TGTGCCAGCAGCTCGACTAGATTGGAGACCCAGTACTTC. This codes for CASSSTRLETQYF.